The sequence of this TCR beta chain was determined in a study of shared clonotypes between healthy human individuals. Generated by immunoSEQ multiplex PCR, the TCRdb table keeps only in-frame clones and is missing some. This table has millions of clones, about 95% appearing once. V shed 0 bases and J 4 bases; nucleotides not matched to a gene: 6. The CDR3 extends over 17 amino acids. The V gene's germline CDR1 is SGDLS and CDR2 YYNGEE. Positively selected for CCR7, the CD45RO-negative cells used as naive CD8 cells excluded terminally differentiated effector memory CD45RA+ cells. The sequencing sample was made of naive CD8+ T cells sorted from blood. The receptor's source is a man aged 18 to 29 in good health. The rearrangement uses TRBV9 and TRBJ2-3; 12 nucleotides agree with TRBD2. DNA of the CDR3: TGTGCCAGCAGCGTAGACCTAGCGGGGGGGCCCTCAGATACGCAGTATTTT. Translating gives CASSVDLAGGPSDTQYF. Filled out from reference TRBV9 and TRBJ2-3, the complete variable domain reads DSGVTQTPKHLITATGQRVTLRCSPRSGDLSVYWYQQSLDQGLQFLIQYYNGEERAKGNILERFSAQQFPDLHSELNLSSLELGDSALYFCASSVDLAGGPSDTQYFGPGTRLTVL.